One sample yielded the 14 T cell receptor beta chains listed below, sequenced in a study of cytomegalovirus exposure and HLA in healthy donors. A multiplex PCR was run with 60 Vbeta primers and 13 Jbeta primers. Produced via immunoSEQ multiplex PCR; TCRdb's table is partial and in-frame only. The sample carries roughly 160,000 clones, 70% to 90% recorded once. The sample taken for sequencing was PBMCs. These receptors were taken from a man aged 25 to 45 in good health and CMV-seropositive.

In nucleotides, the CDR3 is TGCGCCAGCAGCCAAGAAGACAGGGGCAGCAATCAGCCCCAGCATTTT. The encoded protein is CASSQEDRGSNQPQHF. The chain is built from TRBV4-1 and TRBJ1-5; 8 bases are shared with TRBD1. Germline loops: CDR1 MGHRA, CDR2 YSYEKL. The CDR3 contains 16 residues. V shed 0 bases and J 1 base; nucleotides not matched to a gene: 2.

Only one count was recorded for this clone. This rearrangement joins TRBV19 to TRBJ1-2; 8 positions agree with TRBD1. V shed 6 bases, J shed 7 bases, and the junction held 4 bases outside the gene matches. The CDR3 extends over 12 amino acids. Germline V gene data show CDR1 as LNHDA and CDR2 as SQIVND (reference sequence). CDR3 amino acids: CASRLTGGGYTF. The CDR3 DNA follows: TGTGCCAGTAGGCTTACAGGGGGTGGCTACACCTTC.

This chain uses TRBV27 with TRBJ2-2; TRBD1 matches 8 bases. V shed 3 bases, J shed 5 bases, and the junction held 8 bases outside the gene matches. Germline V gives CDR1 MNHEY, CDR2 SMNVEV (reference sequence). CDR3 length equals 16 residues. Written as DNA, the CDR3 is TGTGCCAGCAGTTTCGACAGGACAGGGAGGACCGGGGAGCTGTTTTTT. Residues: CASSFDRTGRTGELFF.

This clone was seen once. As DNA, the CDR3 is TGTGCCAGCAGCTCTCGACTAGCGGGAAACAATGAGCAGTTCTTC. Encoded protein: CASSSRLAGNNEQFF. V is TRBV11-3 and J is TRBJ2-1, with 11 bases matching TRBD2. V was pared by 4 bases and J by 5 bases, with 4 bases of the junction left unmatched. From germline, CDR1 is SGHNT and CDR2 YENEEA. The CDR3 has 15 residues. The whole variable domain, filled in from reference TRBV11-3 and TRBJ2-1, reads EAGVVQSPRYKIIEKKQPVAFWCNPISGHNTLYWYLQNLGQGPELLIRYENEEAVDDSQLPKDRFSAERLKGVDSTLKIQPAELGDSAVYLCASSSRLAGNNEQFFGPGTRLTVL.

This clone was counted a single time. The chain carries TRBV7-7 and TRBJ2-7; 8 bases are a match to TRBD1. The CDR3 extends over 16 amino acids. Germline CDR1 and CDR2: SSHAT and FNYEAQ (reference sequence). The CDR3: CASSFGQGSSSYEQYV. Here the CDR3 DNA reads TGTGCTAGCAGCTTCGGACAGGGAAGTAGCTCCTACGAGCAGTACGTC.

There are a few counts of this clone. The chain couples TRBV6-1 to TRBJ1-1, with 7 positions matching TRBD1. The CDR3 contains 14 residues. Trimming cost V 8 bases and J 8 bases; bases outside gene matches: 14. In germline, CDR1 is MNHNS, CDR2 SASEGT. The DNA for the CDR3 is TGTGCCAGCGAAGGAACAGGGGCCCTGGGCGAAGCTTTCTTT. Translated, it gives CASEGTGALGEAFF.

The gene calls are TRBV28 and TRBJ2-7; 11 positions match TRBD2. The CDR3 runs 16 residues. After removal of 5 bases from V and 1 base from J, the junction contained 7 bases not matched to a gene. Germline CDR1 and CDR2: MDHEN and SYDVKM. Here the CDR3 reads CASSPLTSGNSYEQYF. CDR3 DNA: TGTGCCAGCAGTCCTCTGACTAGCGGGAATTCCTACGAGCAGTACTTC.

J is TRBJ2-3 and V is TRBV7-3; possible D gene TRBD2, 5 bases. Germline CDR1 SGHTA, CDR2 FQGTGA. CDR3 size: 14 residues. Between the trimmed V and J ends, which lost 5 bases and 6 bases, there was a span of 15 bases. Here the CDR3 DNA reads TGTGCCAGCAGCAGAGGGCTAGCAGGTGATACGCAGTATTTT. Translation gives CASSRGLAGDTQYF. The full variable domain, its missing parts supplied by reference TRBV7-3 and TRBJ2-3, is GAGVSQTPSNKVTEKGKYVELRCDPISGHTALYWYRQSLGQGPEFLIYFQGTGAADDSGLPNDRFFAVRPEGSVSTLKIQRTERGDSAVYLCASSRGLAGDTQYFGPGTRLTVL.

This chain joins TRBV2 and TRBJ1-1; D is undetermined. Germline CDR1 reads SNHLY; CDR2 reads FYNNEI. CDR3 length: 13 amino acids. Trimming shortened V by 3 bases and J by 5 bases, and 10 bases separated the two germline ends. The CDR3 DNA is TGTGCCAGCAGTGACGAATGGGAGACTGAAGCTTTCTTT. Translation gives CASSDEWETEAFF.

The V call is TRBV19, the J call TRBJ1-3; TRBD1 agrees at 8 bases. After removal of 4 bases from V and 4 bases from J, the junction contained 6 bases not matched to a gene. The CDR3 has 15 amino acids. Germline-derived CDR1 and CDR2 are LNHDA and SQIVND (reference sequence). In DNA form, the CDR3 reads TGTGCCAGTAGTAGCGGACAGGGTACCGGAAACACCATATATTTT. Its translation: CASSSGQGTGNTIYF.

This rearrangement joins TRBV11-2 to TRBJ2-3; D perhaps matches TRBD2 (6 bases). V lost 5 bases and J 6 bases, leaving 15 bases between the germline ends. The CDR3 runs to 14 residues. Germline V gene data show CDR1 as SGHAT and CDR2 as FQNNGV. CDR3 sequence (DNA): TGTGCCAGCAGCGGGACTCCCAAGAAGGATACGCAGTATTTT. Translating it yields CASSGTPKKDTQYF. The whole variable domain, remainder taken from reference TRBV11-2 and TRBJ2-3, is EAGVAQSPRYKIIEKRQSVAFWCNPISGHATLYWYQQILGQGPKLLIQFQNNGVVDDSQLPKDRFSAERLKGVDSTLKIQPAKLEDSAVYLCASSGTPKKDTQYFGPGTRLTVL.

The chain couples TRBV19 to TRBJ1-4, with TRBD1 as a possible D gene (5 bases). Between the trimmed V and J ends, which lost 9 bases and 6 bases, there was a span of 17 bases. Germline CDR1 is LNHDA and CDR2 is SQIVND (reference sequence). This CDR3 comprises 14 residues. The CDR3 nucleotides read TGTGCCAGCAAATTGGACGGGGGATATGAAAAACTGTTTTTT. Translation gives CASKLDGGYEKLFF.

This chain uses TRBV7-9 with TRBJ2-7; D is undetermined. This CDR3 region has 14 residues. Germline-derived CDR1 and CDR2 are SEHNR and FQNEAQ (reference sequence). With 5 bases removed from V and 6 bases from J, the gap between germline ends came to 17 bases. CDR3 in amino acids: CASSPAGRGFEQYV. CDR3 DNA: TGTGCCAGCAGCCCGGCCGGCCGAGGTTTCGAGCAGTACGTC.

This clone was counted only a few times. The rearrangement links TRBV6-1 to TRBJ2-7, with 9 bases lining up with TRBD1. The V segment lost 8 bases and the J segment 5 bases; nucleotides outside the gene matches: 10. Germline values: CDR1 MNHNS, CDR2 SASEGT. CDR3 size: 14 residues. CDR3 coding DNA: TGTGCCAGCCTTTCCGGGACAGGGAGTCACGAGCAGTACTTC. This gives the protein CASLSGTGSHEQYF.